Listed below are T cell receptor beta chains from one sample, sequenced in a study of T cell responses to AZD1222 COVID-19 vaccine. Assay used: immunoSEQ multiplex PCR; TCRdb lists only in-frame clones, some missing. The data show about 120,000 clones, around 84% seen once. The source material was peripheral blood, sampled on day 0 of AZD1222 vaccination. These receptors all come from an adult in good health. Both conserved end residues are part of each CDR3. Fields, in order: V gene, J gene, clone size, D gene, CDR3 protein, CDR3 DNA. A D gene is named only where the DNA matches it firmly. Rows give clone size only sometimes, using once, few, many, or a class for an expanded clone.

>TRBV5-1|TRBJ2-7|.|TRBD1
CASSLQGASYEQYF
TGCGCCAGCAGCTTACAGGGGGCGAGCTACGAGCAGTACTTC
>TRBV5-1|TRBJ1-3|.|.
CASGSGEGNTIYF
TGCGCCAGCGGGTCGGGCGAGGGAAACACCATATATTTT
>TRBV6-2/TRBV6-3|TRBJ2-7|once|TRBD1
CASSYSSARGSYEQYF
TGTGCCAGCAGTTACTCGTCCGCCAGGGGGTCCTACGAGCAGTACTTC
>TRBV7-9|TRBJ1-1|.|.
CASSLGRGKTEAFF
TGTGCCAGCAGCTTAGGGAGGGGCAAAACTGAAGCTTTCTTT
>TRBV24-1|TRBJ2-7|.|.
CATRQGTLSYEQYF
TGTGCCACCAGGCAAGGGACCCTCTCCTACGAGCAGTACTTC
>TRBV6-4|TRBJ2-1|.|.
CASSDSGNSYNEQFF
TGTGCCAGCAGTGACTCCGGAAACTCCTACAATGAGCAGTTCTTC
>TRBV6-5|TRBJ2-7|.|TRBD1
CASSWTRQGAYEQYF
TGTGCCAGCAGTTGGACCAGACAGGGGGCCTACGAGCAGTACTTC
>TRBV11-2|TRBJ2-6|.|.
CAILSGANVLTF
TGTGCCATCCTATCTGGGGCCAACGTCCTGACTTTC
>TRBV18|TRBJ1-4|.|TRBD1
CASSRRTGSGTNEKLFF
TGTGCCAGCTCACGTCGGACAGGGAGTGGTACTAATGAAAAACTGTTTTTT
>TRBV4-1|TRBJ1-1|few|.
CASSQDLSSTEAFF
TGCGCCAGCAGCCAAGATTTGTCCAGCACTGAAGCTTTCTTT
>TRBV7-9|TRBJ2-3|.|.
CASSLGTPTDTQYF
TGTGCCAGCAGCTTAGGGACCCCCACAGATACGCAGTATTTT
>TRBV19|TRBJ1-2|.|TRBD1
CASTARDRKGYTF
TGTGCCAGTACGGCCCGGGACAGAAAGGGCTACACCTTC
>TRBV27|TRBJ1-3|.|TRBD1
CASRPGGSSGNTIYF
TGTGCCAGCAGGCCAGGGGGCTCGTCTGGAAACACCATATATTTT